This T cell receptor (beta chain) came from a study of T cell responses to AZD1222 COVID-19 vaccine. Regarding the study as a whole: Sampling that yielded the repertoires occurred only after the peak T cell response.

With regard to this clone: Its antigen is currently unknown.

Sequenced by immunoSEQ multiplex PCR; TCRdb stores in-frame clones only, minus some. The table records over 130,000 clones, more than 80% of them present only once. The V gene lost 3 bases and the J gene lost 1 base, with 12 bases spanning the gap. Germline CDR1 reads KGHSH; CDR2 reads LQKENI. This CDR3 region has 15 residues. This chain uses TRBV18 with TRBJ2-5; D is possibly TRBD1 (6 bases). This sequence was found in an adult who received the MenACWY meningococcal vaccine as a control. The sample was peripheral blood, taken 28 days after the second dose of the MenACWY control vaccine. CDR3 DNA sequence: TGTGCCAGCTCACCTGAGAAAGGGGGCCAAGAGACCCAGTACTTC. As protein: CASSPEKGGQETQYF.